These 5 T cell receptor beta chains came from one sample sequenced in a study of T cell responses to AZD1222 COVID-19 vaccine. Measured with immunoSEQ multiplex PCR; TCRdb has only the in-frame clones, and not every one. The sample carries approximately 75,000 clones, around 87% recorded once. Material: peripheral blood, obtained 28 days after the second AZD1222 dose. These receptors were taken from an adult who received the AZD1222 COVID-19 vaccine.

The CDR3 sequence: CASSQDRDSYEQYF. The CDR3 DNA reads as TGTGCCAGCAGCCAAGATAGGGACAGTTACGAGCAGTACTTC. The V and J genes are TRBV3-1 (or the pseudogene TRBV3-2) and TRBJ2-7, with 7 bases matching TRBD1. This CDR3 region has 14 residues. Per the germline V gene, CDR1 is LGHDT and CDR2 is YNNKEL (reference sequence). J was trimmed by 4 bases and V by 0 bases; bases with no gene match: 3.

This chain uses TRBV5-4 with TRBJ2-5; 7 positions agree with TRBD2. V lost 0 bases, J lost 5 bases, and 4 bases stayed unmatched. The CDR3 is 14 residues long. Looked up from germline, CDR1 is SGHNT and CDR2 is YYREEE (reference sequence). Written as DNA, the CDR3 is TGTGCCAGCAGCTTGGGCGGACTAGGGGAGACCCAGTACTTC. It is translated as CASSLGGLGETQYF. The whole variable domain, filled in from reference TRBV5-4 and TRBJ2-5, reads ETGVTQSPTHLIKTRGQQVTLRCSSQSGHNTVSWYQQALGQGPQFIFQYYREEENGRGNFPPRFSGLQFPNYSSELNVNALELDDSALYLCASSLGGLGETQYFGPGTRLLVL.

This rearrangement joins TRBV7-9 to TRBJ1-5, with D maybe TRBD1 (5 bases). The V end lost 5 bases, the J end lost 1 base, and 12 bases lay between the germline ends. The CDR3 sequence is 15 residues long. Per the germline V gene, CDR1 is SEHNR and CDR2 is FQNEAQ (reference sequence). The CDR3 loop is CASSTTGGSNQPQHF. DNA for the CDR3: TGTGCCAGCAGCACCACGGGGGGGAGCAATCAGCCCCAGCATTTT.

The chain carries TRBV30 and TRBJ2-7, with TRBD1 identical over 7 bases. From germline, CDR1 is GTSNPN and CDR2 SVGIG (reference sequence). After removal of 4 bases from V and 0 bases from J, the junction contained 3 bases not matched to a gene. The CDR3 extends over 13 amino acids. CDR3 amino acids: CAWNRDSSYEQYF. The CDR3 DNA reads TGTGCCTGGAACAGGGACAGCTCCTACGAGCAGTACTTC.

The chain joins TRBV18 to TRBJ1-2, with 7 bases that match TRBD1. After removal of 4 bases from V and 4 bases from J, the junction contained 12 bases not matched to a gene. Germline V gives CDR1 KGHSH, CDR2 LQKENI. The CDR3 sequence is 16 residues long. This chain's CDR3 is CASSQFPPGQSYGYTF. The DNA for the CDR3 is TGTGCCAGCTCACAATTTCCGCCGGGACAGTCCTATGGCTACACCTTC.